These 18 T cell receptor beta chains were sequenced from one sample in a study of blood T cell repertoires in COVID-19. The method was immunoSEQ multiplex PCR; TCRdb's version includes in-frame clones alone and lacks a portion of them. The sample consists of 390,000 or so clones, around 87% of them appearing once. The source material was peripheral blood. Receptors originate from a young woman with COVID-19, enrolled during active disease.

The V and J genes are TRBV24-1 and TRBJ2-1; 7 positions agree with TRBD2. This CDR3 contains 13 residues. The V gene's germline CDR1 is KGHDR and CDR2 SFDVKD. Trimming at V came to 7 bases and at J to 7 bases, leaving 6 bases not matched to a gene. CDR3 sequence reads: CATRRLAMNEQFF. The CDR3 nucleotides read TGTGCCACCAGGCGACTAGCTATGAATGAGCAGTTCTTC.

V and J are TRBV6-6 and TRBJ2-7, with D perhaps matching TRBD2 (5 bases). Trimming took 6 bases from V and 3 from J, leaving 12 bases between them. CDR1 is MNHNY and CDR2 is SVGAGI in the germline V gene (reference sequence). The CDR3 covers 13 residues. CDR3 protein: CASSTGSYYEQYF. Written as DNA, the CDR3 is TGTGCCAGCAGCACGGGATCCTACTACGAGCAGTACTTC.

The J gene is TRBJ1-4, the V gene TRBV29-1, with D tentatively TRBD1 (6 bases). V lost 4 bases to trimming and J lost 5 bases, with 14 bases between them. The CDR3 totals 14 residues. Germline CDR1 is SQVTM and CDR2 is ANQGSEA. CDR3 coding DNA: TGCAGCGTTGGGGCGGGGGGCGAGAATGAAAAACTGTTTTTT. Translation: CSVGAGGENEKLFF.

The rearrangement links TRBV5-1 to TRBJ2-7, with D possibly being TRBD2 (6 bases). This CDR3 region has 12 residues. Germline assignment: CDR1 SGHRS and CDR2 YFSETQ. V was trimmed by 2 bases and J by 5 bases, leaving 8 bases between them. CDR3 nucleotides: TGCGCCAGCAGCTTCACGGGAGACGAGCAGTACTTC. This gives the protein CASSFTGDEQYF.

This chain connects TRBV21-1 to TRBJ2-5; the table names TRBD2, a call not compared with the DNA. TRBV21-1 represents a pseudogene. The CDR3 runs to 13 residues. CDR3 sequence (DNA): TGTGCCAGCAAGATGGAGGGGATGAAGACCCAGTACTTC. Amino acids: CASKMEGMKTQYF.

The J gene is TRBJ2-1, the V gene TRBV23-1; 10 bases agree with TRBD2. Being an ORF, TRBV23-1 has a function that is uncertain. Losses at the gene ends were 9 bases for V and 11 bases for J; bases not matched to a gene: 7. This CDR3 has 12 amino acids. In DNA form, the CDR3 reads TGCGCCAGGTACCTAGCGGGAGAGAAGCAGTTCTTC. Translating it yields CARYLAGEKQFF.

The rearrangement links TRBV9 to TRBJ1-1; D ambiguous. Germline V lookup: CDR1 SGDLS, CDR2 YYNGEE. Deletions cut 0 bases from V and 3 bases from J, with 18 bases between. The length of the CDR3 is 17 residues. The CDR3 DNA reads TGTGCCAGCAGCGTAGGCCGTAGGAGTGGGAGGGACACTGAAGCTTTCTTT. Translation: CASSVGRRSGRDTEAFF.

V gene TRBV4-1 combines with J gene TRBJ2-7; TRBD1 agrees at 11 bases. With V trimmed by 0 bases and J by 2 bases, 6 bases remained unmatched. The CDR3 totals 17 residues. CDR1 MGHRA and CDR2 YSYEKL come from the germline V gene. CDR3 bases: TGCGCCAGCAGCCAAGACTACCGGGACAGGGGGACCTACGAGCAGTACTTC. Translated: CASSQDYRDRGTYEQYF.

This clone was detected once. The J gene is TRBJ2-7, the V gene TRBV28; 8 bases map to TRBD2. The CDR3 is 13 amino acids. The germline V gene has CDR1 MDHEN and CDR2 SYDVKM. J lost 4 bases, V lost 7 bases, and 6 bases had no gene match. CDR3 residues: CASKEAGVYEQYF. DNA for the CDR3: TGTGCCAGCAAAGAAGCGGGAGTTTACGAGCAGTACTTC.

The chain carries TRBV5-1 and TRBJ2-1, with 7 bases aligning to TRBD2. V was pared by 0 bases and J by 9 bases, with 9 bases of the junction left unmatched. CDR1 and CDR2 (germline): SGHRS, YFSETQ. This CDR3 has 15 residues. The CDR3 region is CASSLVPGGIGEQFF. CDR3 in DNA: TGCGCCAGCAGCTTGGTGCCGGGAGGCATCGGTGAGCAGTTCTTC.

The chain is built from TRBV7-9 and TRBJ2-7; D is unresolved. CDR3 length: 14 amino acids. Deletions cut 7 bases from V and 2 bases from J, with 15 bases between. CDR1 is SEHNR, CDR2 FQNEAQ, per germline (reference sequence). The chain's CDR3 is CASTPPGNTYEQYF. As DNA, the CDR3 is TGTGCCAGCACCCCTCCGGGTAATACCTACGAGCAGTACTTC.

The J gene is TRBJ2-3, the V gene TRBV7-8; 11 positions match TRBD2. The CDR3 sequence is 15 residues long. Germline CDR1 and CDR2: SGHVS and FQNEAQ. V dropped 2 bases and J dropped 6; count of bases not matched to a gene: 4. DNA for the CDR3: TGTGCCAGCAGCTTATCCCCTAGCGGGGGGGATACGCAGTATTTT. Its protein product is CASSLSPSGGDTQYF. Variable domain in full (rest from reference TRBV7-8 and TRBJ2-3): GAGVSQSPRYKVAKRGQDVALRCDPISGHVSLFWYQQALGQGPEFLTYFQNEAQLDKSGLPSDRFFAERPEGSVSTLKIQRTQQEDSAVYLCASSLSPSGGDTQYFGPGTRLTVL.

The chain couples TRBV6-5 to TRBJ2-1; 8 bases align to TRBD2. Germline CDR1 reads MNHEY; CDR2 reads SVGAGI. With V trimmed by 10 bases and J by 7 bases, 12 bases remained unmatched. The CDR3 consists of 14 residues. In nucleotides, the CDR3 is TGTGCCACCCACAGCGGGAGAGGTTATAATGAGCAGTTCTTC. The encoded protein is CATHSGRGYNEQFF.

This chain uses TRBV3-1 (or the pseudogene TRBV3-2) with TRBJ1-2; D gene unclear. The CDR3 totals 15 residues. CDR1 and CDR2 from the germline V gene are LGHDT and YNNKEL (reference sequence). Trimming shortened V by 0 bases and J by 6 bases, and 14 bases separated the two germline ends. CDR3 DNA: TGTGCCAGCAGCCAAGAGTGGGTAGGACTCGATGGCTACACCTTC. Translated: CASSQEWVGLDGYTF.

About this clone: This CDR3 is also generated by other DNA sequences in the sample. The CDR3 protein is CASSPTSGSTDTQYF. CDR3 in DNA: TGTGCCAGCAGCCCGACTAGCGGGAGCACAGATACGCAGTATTTT. The J gene is TRBJ2-3, the V gene TRBV6-4; TRBD2 agrees at 10 bases. Germline CDR1 and CDR2: MRHNA and SNTAGT. This CDR3 spans 15 amino acids. The junction had 3 bases not matched to a gene; V was cut back by 6 bases and J by 0 bases.

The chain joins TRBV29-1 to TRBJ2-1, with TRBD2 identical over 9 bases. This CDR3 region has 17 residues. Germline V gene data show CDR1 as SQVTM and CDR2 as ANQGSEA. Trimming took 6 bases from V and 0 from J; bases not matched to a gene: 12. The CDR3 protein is CSVLSSGKGGSYNEQFF. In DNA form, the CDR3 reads TGCAGCGTCCTCTCTAGCGGGAAGGGCGGCTCCTACAATGAGCAGTTCTTC.

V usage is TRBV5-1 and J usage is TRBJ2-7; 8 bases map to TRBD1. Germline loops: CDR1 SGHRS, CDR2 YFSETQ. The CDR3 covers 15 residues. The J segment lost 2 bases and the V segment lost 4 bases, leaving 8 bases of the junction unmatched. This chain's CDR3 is CASSQRQGSAYEQYF. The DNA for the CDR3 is TGCGCCAGCAGCCAACGACAGGGGTCCGCCTACGAGCAGTACTTC.

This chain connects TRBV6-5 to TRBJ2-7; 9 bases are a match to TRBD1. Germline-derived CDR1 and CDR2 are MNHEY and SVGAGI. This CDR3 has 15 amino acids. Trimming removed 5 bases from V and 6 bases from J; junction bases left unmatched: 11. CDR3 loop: CASSRTGTGSFEQYF. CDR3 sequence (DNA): TGTGCCAGCAGTCGAACCGGGACAGGGTCGTTCGAGCAGTACTTC.